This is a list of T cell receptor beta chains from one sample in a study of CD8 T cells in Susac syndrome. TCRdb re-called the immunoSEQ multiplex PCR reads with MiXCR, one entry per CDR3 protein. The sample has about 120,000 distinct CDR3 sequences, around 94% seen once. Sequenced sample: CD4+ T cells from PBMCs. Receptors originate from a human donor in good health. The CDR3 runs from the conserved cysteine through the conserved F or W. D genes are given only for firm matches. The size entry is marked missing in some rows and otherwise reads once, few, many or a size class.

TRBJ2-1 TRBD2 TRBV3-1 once TGTGCCAGCAGCTCATGGACTAGCGGGAGTAATGAGCAGTTCTTC CASSSWTSGSNEQFF
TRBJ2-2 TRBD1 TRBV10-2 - TGCGCCAGCAGCACCTCCCGGACAGGCCAGTCCGGGGAGCTGTTTTTT CASSTSRTGQSGELFF
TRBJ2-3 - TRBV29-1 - TGCAGCGTTTCGCGACCCGACACAGATACGCAGTATTTT CSVSRPDTDTQYF
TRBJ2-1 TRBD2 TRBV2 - TGTGCCAGCAGAGACTCTAGCGGCCCGTACAATGAGCAGTTCTTC CASRDSSGPYNEQFF
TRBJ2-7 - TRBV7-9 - TGTGCCAGCAGCATACAGGGTTTAATAAGCGAGCAGTACTTC CASSIQGLISEQYF
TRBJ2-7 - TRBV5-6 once TGTGCCAGCAGCCTGGGGGGTTGGCGGGACAGCTCCTACGAGCAGTACTTC CASSLGGWRDSSYEQYF
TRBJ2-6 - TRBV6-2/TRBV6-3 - TGTGCCAGCAGAGCTCCGGGACTGAACTCTAACGTCCTGACTTTC CASRAPGLNSNVLTF
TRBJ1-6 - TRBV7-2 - TGTGCCAGCAGCTCTCCCTGGGACGTAAGCTCCTATAATTCACCCCTCCACTTT CASSSPWDVSSYNSPLHF
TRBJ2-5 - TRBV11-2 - TGTGCCAGCAGAGAGGGGGAGACCCAGTACTTC CASREGETQYF
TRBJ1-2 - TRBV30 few TGTGCCTGGAGCCCCCCAAGGGATGGCTACACCTTC CAWSPPRDGYTF
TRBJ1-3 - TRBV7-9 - TGTGCCAGCAGCTTCCATGGGGAGTCTGGAAACACCATATATTTT CASSFHGESGNTIYF
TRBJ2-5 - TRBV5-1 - TGCGCCAGCAACGGAGGGCCGGGGGAGACCCAGTACTTC CASNGGPGETQYF
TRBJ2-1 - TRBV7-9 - TGTGCCAGCAGCTTAGCGGGAGCAAGCAATGAGCAGTTCTTC CASSLAGASNEQFF
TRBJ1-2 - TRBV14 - TGTGCCAGCAGCCAAGATCGGACAGCTCGAGGCACCTTC CASSQDRTARGTF
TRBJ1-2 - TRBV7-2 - TGTGCCAGCAGCGAGGGGACCACCCCGGGCGGCTACACCTTC CASSEGTTPGGYTF
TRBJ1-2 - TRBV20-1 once TGCAGTGCCCTAAGCCACAGGTCGGGATATGGCTACACCTTC CSALSHRSGYGYTF
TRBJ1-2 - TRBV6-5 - TGTGCCAGCAGTTCCCTGGGGGGGCAGTTCTATGGCTACACCTTC CASSSLGGQFYGYTF
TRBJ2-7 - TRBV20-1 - TGCAGTGCGACTCGGGCAGGGGTCCACGAGCAGTACTTC CSATRAGVHEQYF
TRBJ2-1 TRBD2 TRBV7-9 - TGTGCCAGCAGCTTAGGGGACTACCAAGGGCGAGAGCAGTTCTTC CASSLGDYQGREQFF
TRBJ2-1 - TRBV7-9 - TGTGCCAGCAGTCGGTGGGATGAGCAGTTCTTC CASSRWDEQFF